This T cell receptor beta chain is from a study of shared clonotypes between healthy human individuals. Sequencing used immunoSEQ multiplex PCR; TCRdb keeps in-frame clones, though not all of them. The sample includes more than 550,000 clones, around 90% of them seen just once. Deletions cut 1 base from V and 4 bases from J, with 11 bases between. This CDR3 region has 14 residues. Germline loops: CDR1 MNHNS, CDR2 SASEGT. Findings and caveats of the study: Generally, estimated richness proved larger in naive subsets than it did in memory subsets. Rarefaction showed that sequencing of sorted subsets was incomplete (despite large depth).

With respect to this clone: Its specificity is not known.

The source material was memory CD8+ T cells from PBMCs. Subset specified: CD45RO+ cells pooled with CCR7-negative TemRA cells. The rearrangement links TRBV6-1 to TRBJ2-7; no firm D call. The TCR comes from a man aged 18 to 30 in good health. Some clones in this sample may be carry-over from other donors' samples. The DNA for the CDR3 is TGTGCCAGCAGTGAAGGTCTCAGAGAATACGAGCAGTACTTC. It encodes CASSEGLREYEQYF.